This T cell receptor beta chain was sequenced for a study of identifying expanded T cells in peripheral blood. As to this clone: Its antigen remains unidentified.

Trimming removed 4 bases from V and 4 bases from J; junction bases left unmatched: 3. The CDR3 consists of 14 residues. The germline CDR1 and CDR2 sequences are WSHSY and SAAADI. TCRdb's table, derived via immunoSEQ multiplex PCR, lists solely in-frame clones and lacks some. The data contain 100,000 to 150,000 clones, approximately 88% of them singletons. Notes on the study in general: Variance in clone template counts between roughly two-week samples significantly increased with total template count across all healthy donors. Technical replicates showed about 1.1 changed clones; two weeks 15 to 20; four weeks 19.

Collection occurred without any documented infections or immune events in donors. What was sequenced was blood. The sequence came from a person aged 18 to 70 in good health. J is TRBJ2-7 and V is TRBV10-2, with TRBD2 identical over 11 bases. The CDR3 DNA reads TGCGCCAGCAGTGCCGGGACTAGCGGTTACGAGCAGTACTTC. It translates to CASSAGTSGYEQYF.